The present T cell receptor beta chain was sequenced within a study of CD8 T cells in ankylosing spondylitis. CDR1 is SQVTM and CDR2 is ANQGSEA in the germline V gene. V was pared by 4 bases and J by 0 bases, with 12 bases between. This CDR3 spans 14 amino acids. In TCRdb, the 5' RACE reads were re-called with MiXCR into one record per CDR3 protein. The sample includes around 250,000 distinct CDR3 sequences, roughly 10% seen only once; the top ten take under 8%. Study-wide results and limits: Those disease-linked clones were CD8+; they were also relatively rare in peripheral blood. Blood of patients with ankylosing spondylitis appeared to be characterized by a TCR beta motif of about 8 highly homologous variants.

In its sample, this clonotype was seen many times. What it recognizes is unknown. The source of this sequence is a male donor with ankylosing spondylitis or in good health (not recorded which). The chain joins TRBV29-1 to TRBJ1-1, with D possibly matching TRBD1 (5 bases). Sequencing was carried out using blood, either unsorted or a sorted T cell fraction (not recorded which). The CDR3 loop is CSVVRGGMNTEAFF. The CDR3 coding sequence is TGCAGCGTTGTTAGGGGAGGGATGAACACTGAAGCTTTCTTT.